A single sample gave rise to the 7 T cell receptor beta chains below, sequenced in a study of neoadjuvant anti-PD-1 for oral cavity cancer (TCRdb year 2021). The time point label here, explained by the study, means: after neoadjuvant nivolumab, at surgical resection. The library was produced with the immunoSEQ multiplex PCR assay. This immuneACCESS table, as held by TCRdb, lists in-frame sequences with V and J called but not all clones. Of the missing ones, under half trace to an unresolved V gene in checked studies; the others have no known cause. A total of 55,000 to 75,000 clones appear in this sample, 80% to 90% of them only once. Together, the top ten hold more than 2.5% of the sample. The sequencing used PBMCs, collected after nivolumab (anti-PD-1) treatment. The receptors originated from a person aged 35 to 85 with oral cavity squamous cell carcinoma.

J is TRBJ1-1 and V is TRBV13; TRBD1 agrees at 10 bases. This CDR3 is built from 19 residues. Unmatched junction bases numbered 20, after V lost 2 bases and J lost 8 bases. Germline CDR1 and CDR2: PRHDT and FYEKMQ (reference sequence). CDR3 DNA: TGTGCCAGCAGCTTACAGAGGTCGGGACAGGGGCCCCTGGCACTGGAAGCTTTCTTT. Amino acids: CASSLQRSGQGPLALEAFF.

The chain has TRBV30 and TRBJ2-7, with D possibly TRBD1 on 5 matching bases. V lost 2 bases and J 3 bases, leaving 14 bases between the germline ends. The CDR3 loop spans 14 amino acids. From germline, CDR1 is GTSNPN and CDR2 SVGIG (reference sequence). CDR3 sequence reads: CAWSIRVGDYEQYF. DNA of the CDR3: TGTGCCTGGAGTATCCGCGTAGGGGACTACGAGCAGTACTTC.

The CDR3 reads CASSRASGPPQETQYF. In nucleotides, the CDR3 is TGTGCCAGCAGTAGGGCTAGCGGCCCCCCCCAAGAGACCCAGTACTTC. This chain links TRBV2 with TRBJ2-5; 7 bases match TRBD2. The V gene end was trimmed by 5 bases and the J gene end by 1 base; junction bases not matched to a gene: 10. The CDR3 consists of 16 residues. CDR1 is SNHLY, CDR2 FYNNEI, per germline.

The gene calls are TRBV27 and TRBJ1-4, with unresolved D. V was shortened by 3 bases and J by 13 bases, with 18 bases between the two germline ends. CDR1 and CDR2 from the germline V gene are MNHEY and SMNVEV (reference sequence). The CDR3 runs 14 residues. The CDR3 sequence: CASSFRLGGGGLFF. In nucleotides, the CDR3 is TGTGCCAGCAGTTTCCGGCTGGGCGGAGGAGGACTGTTTTTT.

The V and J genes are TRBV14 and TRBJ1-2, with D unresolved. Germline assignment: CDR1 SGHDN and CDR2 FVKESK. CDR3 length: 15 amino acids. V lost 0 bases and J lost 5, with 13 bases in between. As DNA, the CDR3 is TGTGCCAGCAGCCAAGATTCGTTGACGGATTATGGCTACACCTTC. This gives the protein CASSQDSLTDYGYTF. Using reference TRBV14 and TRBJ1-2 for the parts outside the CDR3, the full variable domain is EAGVTQFPSHSVIEKGQTVTLRCDPISGHDNLYWYRRVMGKEIKFLLHFVKESKQDESGMPNNRFLAERTGGTYSTLKVQPAELEDSGVYFCASSQDSLTDYGYTFGSGTRLTVV.

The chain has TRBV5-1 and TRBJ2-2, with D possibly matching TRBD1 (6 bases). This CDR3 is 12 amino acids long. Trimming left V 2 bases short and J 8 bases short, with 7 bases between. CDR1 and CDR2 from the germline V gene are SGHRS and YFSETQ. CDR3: CASSFRGGELFF. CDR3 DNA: TGCGCCAGCAGCTTCAGGGGTGGGGAGCTGTTTTTT.

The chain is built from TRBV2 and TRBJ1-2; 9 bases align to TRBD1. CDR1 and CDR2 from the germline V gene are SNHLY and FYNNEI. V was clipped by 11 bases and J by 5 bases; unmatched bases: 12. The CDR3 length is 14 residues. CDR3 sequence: CAGDDDRGVYGYTF. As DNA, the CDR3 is TGTGCCGGAGACGATGACAGGGGGGTGTATGGCTACACCTTC.